What follows are 19 T cell receptor beta chains derived from one specimen sequenced in a study of cytomegalovirus exposure and HLA in healthy donors. The assay was immunoSEQ multiplex PCR, and TCRdb's table has in-frame clones only and misses some. The sample holds some 270,000 clones; approximately 86% are singletons and the top ten take about 1%. Material: PBMCs. These receptors originate from a woman in her late teens or twenties in good health and CMV-seronegative.

The chain employs TRBV15 and TRBJ1-2, with D possibly being TRBD1 (5 bases). CDR3 length: 16 amino acids. The germline V gene has CDR1 LNHNV and CDR2 YYDKDF (reference sequence). The ends were cut back, 3 bases at V and 1 base at J, with 15 bases in the middle. CDR3 amino acids: CATSSGGEGLNYGYTF. The CDR3 DNA follows: TGTGCCACCAGCAGTGGGGGGGAGGGCCTTAACTATGGCTACACCTTC.

CDR3 protein: CASSQEGRGGSPLHF. The CDR3 coding sequence is TGCGCCAGCAGCCAAGAAGGTCGGGGAGGCTCACCCCTCCACTTT. This rearrangement joins TRBV4-1 to TRBJ1-6; D remains ambiguous. CDR1 is MGHRA and CDR2 is YSYEKL in the germline V gene. The V end was cut by 0 bases, the J end by 10 bases, with 13 bases between. This CDR3 spans 15 amino acids.

For the CDR3, the DNA is TGTGCCAGTAGTAACCCCCCCCAGGGCCTAGCCTACGAGCAGTACTTC. It yields the protein CASSNPPQGLAYEQYF. The J gene is TRBJ2-7, the V gene TRBV19; D is possibly TRBD1 (5 bases). Deletions cut 4 bases from V and 2 bases from J, with 18 bases between. From germline, CDR1 is LNHDA and CDR2 SQIVND (reference sequence). The CDR3 sequence is 16 residues long.

V gene TRBV27 combines with J gene TRBJ1-2; TRBD1 is a possible D gene (5 bases). The V and J ends lost 4 bases and 0 bases respectively, with 18 bases between them. Looked up from germline, CDR1 is MNHEY and CDR2 is SMNVEV (reference sequence). This CDR3 spans 17 amino acids. The CDR3 spells CASSSRGETNPNYGYTF. DNA of the CDR3: TGTGCCAGCAGTTCCCGGGGGGAGACCAACCCTAACTATGGCTACACCTTC.

This chain connects TRBV28 to TRBJ1-2; 7 bases map to TRBD1. Germline V gene lookup returns CDR1 MDHEN and CDR2 SYDVKM. Trimming cost V 8 bases and J 3 bases; bases outside gene matches: 9. This CDR3 has 14 amino acids. CDR3 amino acids: CASLEGAHYYGYTF. Written as DNA, the CDR3 is TGTGCCAGCCTCGAGGGGGCGCATTACTATGGCTACACCTTC.

The genes are TRBV28 and TRBJ1-3, with 8 bases matching TRBD1. Germline V CDR1 and CDR2: MDHEN, SYDVKM. The CDR3 runs to 15 residues. The ends lost 9 bases at V and 1 base at J; junction bases unmatched: 8. The CDR3 sequence: CASAGQGNSGNTIYF. The DNA for the CDR3 is TGTGCCAGTGCTGGACAGGGTAATTCTGGAAACACCATATATTTT.

This clone is a singleton in its sample. This chain connects TRBV7-3 to TRBJ2-7, with D possibly being TRBD1 (5 bases). The V gene lost 5 bases and the J gene lost 3 bases, with 11 bases spanning the gap. CDR1 and CDR2 (germline): SGHTA, FQGTGA. This CDR3 is 13 amino acids long. The CDR3 sequence is CASSEAGNYEQYF. Written as DNA, the CDR3 is TGTGCCAGCAGCGAGGCAGGGAACTACGAGCAGTACTTC.

The chain is built from TRBV7-6 and TRBJ2-7, with D unresolved. Germline-derived CDR1 and CDR2 are SGHVS and FNYEAQ. V was cut by 1 base and J by 2 bases, with 9 bases left in between. The CDR3 has 14 amino acids. CDR3 protein: CASSLGASTYEQYF. The DNA for the CDR3 is TGTGCCAGCAGCTTAGGGGCCTCTACCTACGAGCAGTACTTC.

The rearrangement links TRBV6-1 to TRBJ1-2, with TRBD1 identical over 9 bases. Germline V CDR1 and CDR2: MNHNS, SASEGT. J gave up 0 bases and V 5 bases, and 4 bases lay outside the gene matches. CDR3 length: 15 residues. CDR3 DNA: TGTGCCAGCAGTCGGACAGGGGAAGCTAACTATGGCTACACCTTC. Amino acid sequence: CASSRTGEANYGYTF.

J is TRBJ2-1 and V is TRBV4-3; no clear D. Per the germline V gene, CDR1 is LGHNA and CDR2 is YSLEER. The CDR3 length is 13 residues. Trimming pared 1 base from V and 8 bases from J, leaving 9 bases between. CDR3 sequence reads: CASSQVGLDEQFF. The CDR3 DNA reads TGCGCCAGCAGCCAAGTCGGGTTGGATGAGCAGTTCTTC.

The CDR3 sequence is CASSLTSGSRNEQFF. The CDR3 DNA follows: TGTGCCAGCAGCTTGACCAGCGGGAGCCGCAATGAGCAGTTCTTC. The J gene is TRBJ2-1, the V gene TRBV5-4, with 8 bases fitting TRBD2. CDR3 length: 15 amino acids. Germline lookup yields CDR1 SGHNT and CDR2 YYREEE (reference sequence). V shed 1 base, J shed 6 bases, and the junction held 6 bases outside the gene matches.

V and J are TRBV2 and TRBJ1-3, with TRBD1 identical over 8 bases. CDR1 and CDR2 (germline): SNHLY, FYNNEI. The junction had 5 bases not matched to a gene; V was cut back by 5 bases and J by 2 bases. The CDR3 contains 15 residues. The CDR3 is CASSSTGDTGNTIYF. The CDR3 bases are TGTGCCAGCAGTTCGACAGGGGATACTGGAAACACCATATATTTT.

The chain joins TRBV5-1 to TRBJ1-2; no firm D call. The length of the CDR3 is 13 residues. The V end lost 4 bases, the J end lost 4 bases, and 11 bases lay between the germline ends. From germline, CDR1 is SGHRS and CDR2 YFSETQ. CDR3 nucleotides: TGCGCCAGCAGCCGGTCTGAGTCCTATGGCTACACCTTC. Translation: CASSRSESYGYTF.

Comment on this clone: The sample carries other DNA sequences with the same CDR3. The V and J genes are TRBV27 and TRBJ2-1, with TRBD2 matching 13 bases. The CDR3 contains 15 residues. CDR1 and CDR2 from the germline V gene are MNHEY and SMNVEV (reference sequence). V was pared by 6 bases and J by 5 bases, with 4 bases of the junction left unmatched. This chain's CDR3 is CASSSGTSGNNEQFF. CDR3 bases: TGTGCCAGCAGCTCCGGGACTAGCGGGAACAATGAGCAGTTCTTC.

This chain joins TRBV10-3 and TRBJ1-5; possibly TRBD1 for D (6 bases). Trimming stripped 4 bases from V and 0 bases from J, with 10 bases between. The CDR3 has 15 amino acids. Germline CDR1 ENHRY, CDR2 SYGVKD. The CDR3 bases are TGTGCCATCAGTGCAGGGGTAGATAGCAATCAGCCCCAGCATTTT. Protein: CAISAGVDSNQPQHF.

The chain combines TRBV2 with TRBJ2-3; 9 nucleotides align to TRBD2. Trimming removed 8 bases from V and 0 bases from J; junction bases left unmatched: 6. Germline V gives CDR1 SNHLY, CDR2 FYNNEI. This CDR3 is built from 15 residues. The CDR3 loop reads CASRSSGGSTDTQYF. The DNA of the CDR3 is TGTGCCAGCCGAAGTAGCGGGGGCAGCACAGATACGCAGTATTTT.

The chain has TRBV10-2 and TRBJ2-7; D gene unclear. This CDR3 has 13 residues. Per germline, CDR1 WSHSY and CDR2 SAAADI. The V gene lost 2 bases and the J gene lost 1 base, with 6 bases spanning the gap. The CDR3 sequence is CASSEARSYEQYF. The DNA of the CDR3 is TGCGCCAGCAGTGAGGCGCGATCCTACGAGCAGTACTTC.

The CDR3 protein is CASSLAIDFNYGYTF. CDR3 in DNA: TGTGCCAGCAGCTTAGCGATAGATTTTAACTATGGCTACACCTTC. The chain combines TRBV11-2 with TRBJ1-2; no clear D. Between the trimmed V and J ends, which lost 1 base and 1 base, there was a span of 10 bases. Germline CDR1 and CDR2: SGHAT and FQNNGV. The CDR3 extends over 15 amino acids.

This chain uses TRBV6-1 with TRBJ1-5; 10 bases agree with TRBD1. CDR1 MNHNS and CDR2 SASEGT come from the germline V gene. The V gene end was trimmed by 4 bases and the J gene end by 2 bases; junction bases not matched to a gene: 5. The CDR3 consists of 16 residues. For the CDR3, the DNA is TGTGCCAGCAGTGTTCCCGGGACAGGGGGCAATCAGCCCCAGCATTTT. Protein product: CASSVPGTGGNQPQHF.